This TCR beta chain derives from a study of blood T cells in healthy people across ages. Findings of the study overall: Diversity of TCR beta per million T cells declined in a roughly linear way with age.

From germline, CDR1 is MGHDK and CDR2 SYGVNS. V lost 4 bases, J lost 3 bases, and 9 bases stayed unmatched. The CDR3 runs 15 residues. The second PCR ran roughly 6 to 11 cycles with a sample-barcoded 5' primer and J-beta primers. Each cDNA molecule was tagged by a template-switch adaptor with 12 random nucleotides. Via MiXCR, TCRdb re-called the 5' RACE reads, giving one row per CDR3 protein. This table has roughly 700,000 distinct CDR3 sequences, about 52% appearing once. Worth noting for this clonotype: Its antigen is undetermined.

The V gene is TRBV25-1, the J gene TRBJ2-7; the match to TRBD1 covers 7 bases. Input material: blood. This clonotype was obtained from a woman aged 60-75 years in good health. The CDR3: CASSAADRVGYEQYF. For the CDR3, the DNA is TGTGCCAGCAGTGCTGCCGACAGGGTCGGCTACGAGCAGTACTTC.